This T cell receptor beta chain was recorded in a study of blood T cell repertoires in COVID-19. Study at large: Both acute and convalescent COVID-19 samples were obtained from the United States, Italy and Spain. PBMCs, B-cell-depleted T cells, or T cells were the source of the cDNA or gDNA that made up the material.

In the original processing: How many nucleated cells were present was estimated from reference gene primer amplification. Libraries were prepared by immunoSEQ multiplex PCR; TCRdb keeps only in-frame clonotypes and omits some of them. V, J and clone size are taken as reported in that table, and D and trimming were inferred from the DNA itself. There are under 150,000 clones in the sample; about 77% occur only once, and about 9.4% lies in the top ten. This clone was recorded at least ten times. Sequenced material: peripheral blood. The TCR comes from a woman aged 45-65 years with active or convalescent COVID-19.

The CDR3 is CASSAQAGGGTFPLHF. CDR3 nucleotide sequence: TGTGCCAGCAGTGCACAGGCAGGGGGTGGGACTTTTCCCCTCCACTTT. This sequence joins TRBV6-1 and TRBJ1-6, with 7 bases identical to TRBD1. J was trimmed by 13 bases and V by 4 bases; bases with no gene match: 16. Germline CDR1 reads MNHNS; CDR2 reads SASEGT. The CDR3 runs to 16 residues.